This TCR beta chain was profiled in a study of T cells in narcolepsy listed by TCRdb under 2018. Notes on the research overall: Healthy control donors were enrolled in the study alongside patients who had narcolepsy type 1 or type 2 (NT1, NT2). The study sought autoreactive T cells targeting hypocretin neuron self-antigens (hypocretin, TRIB2) in narcolepsy patients, using TCR Vbeta sequencing to track clonotypes in blood and CSF. Here is what the overall study found, with its caveats: According to the report, autoreactive clonotypes were detected serially in the blood of the same patients and of different patients, but not in healthy controls. No sequences matching autoreactive T cell clones were present in some of the blood memory CD4+ repertoires from patients and controls. Numbers of sequenced blood memory CD4+ clonotypes were comparable, with averages of about 39,494 in patients and approximately 33,000 in controls. HCRT-specific and TRIB2-specific autoreactive clonotypes were highlighted in plots that compared CD4+ T cell clonotypes in CSF versus blood from the same patient.

For TCR Vbeta sequencing, memory CD4+ T cells were sorted ex vivo from the peripheral blood of both healthy controls and narcolepsy patients. Libraries were prepared through the immunoSEQ multiplex PCR assay. TCRdb took this table from immuneACCESS and kept in-frame rearrangements with V and J called. Such tables lack part of the clones; where checked against another copy, unresolved V genes explain under half of the gap, and the rest is unexplained. This sample lists about 32,000 clones; over 70% were detected once. The ten largest clones capture around 3.8% of the sample. V loses 6 bases of germline sequence and J loses 1 base, and the interval between the two ends is 14 bases. Taken from the germline V gene, the CDR1 and CDR2 loops are MNHEY and SVGAGI. Inclusive of the bounding cysteine and phenylalanine, the CDR3 is 15 residues long. Just the 45-base CDR3 DNA is kept, in frame starting at base 1.

Concerning this clone: The antigen it recognizes is unknown. Per-base qualities were not stored, and no clone one base away is much larger.

The receptor was isolated from a human donor in good health. The rearranged segments are TRBV6-5 and TRBJ2-3; the D gene is possibly TRBD2, with 5 bases matching. The sample taken for sequencing was memory (CD45RA-) CD4+ T cells from blood. Reading the label with the study, this specimen's cell subset or site is: memory T cells sorted ex vivo from peripheral blood. The CDR3 corresponds to CASSRSGGGTDTQYF. The nucleotides are TGTGCCAGCAGCCGGAGCGGCGGTGGCACAGATACGCAGTATTTT.